Following are 25 T cell receptor beta chains from one sample sequenced in a study of STAT5B mutations in CD4+ large granular lymphocyte leukemia. Profiling relied on immunoSEQ multiplex PCR, and the TCRdb table lists in-frame clones only, not all of them. The data hold 20,000 to 25,000 clones, with over 65% observed a single time. The sequencing sample was made of CD4+ T cells from blood buffy coats. Receptor source: a human donor in good health.

The J gene is TRBJ1-5, the V gene TRBV29-1; TRBD1 aligns across 10 bases. Germline V lookup: CDR1 SQVTM, CDR2 ANQGSEA. The V and J ends lost 6 bases and 4 bases, in that order; junction bases with no gene match: 3. The CDR3 loop spans 13 amino acids. The CDR3 loop is CSVRDRGNQPQHF. Here the CDR3 DNA reads TGCAGCGTCCGGGACAGGGGAAATCAGCCCCAGCATTTT.

The CDR3 here is CASSLRLNYEQYF. In nucleotides, the CDR3 is TGTGCCAGCAGCCTAAGACTGAACTACGAGCAGTACTTC. This chain links TRBV7-2 with TRBJ2-7; D unclear. CDR3 length equals 13 residues. Germline CDR1 and CDR2: SGHTA and FQGNSA. V lost 5 bases and J lost 3, with 11 bases in between.

The CDR3 DNA follows: TGTGCCAGCAGCTCCGGACAGGGGGCGGTCAATGAGCAGTTCTTC. This sequence encodes CASSSGQGAVNEQFF. This chain joins TRBV7-2 and TRBJ2-1; 11 bases are shared with TRBD1. The germline V gene has CDR1 SGHTA and CDR2 FQGNSA. CDR3 length: 15 amino acids. With 4 bases clipped from V and 6 bases from J, the junction kept 5 bases outside the gene matches.

The rearrangement uses TRBV6-6 and TRBJ1-4; D remains unclear. Germline CDR1 MNHNY, CDR2 SVGAGI (reference sequence). Trimming took 2 bases from V and 8 from J, leaving 12 bases between them. The CDR3 is made up of 14 amino acids. The CDR3 DNA sequence: TGTGCCAGCAGTTACGCGGGGAGCAGGGAAAAACTGTTTTTT. It translates to CASSYAGSREKLFF.

The rearrangement joins TRBV11-2 to TRBJ2-5; TRBD2 aligns across 7 bases. The trim removed 5 bases at V and 2 bases at J, leaving 5 bases unmatched. This CDR3 region has 14 residues. Per germline, CDR1 SGHAT and CDR2 FQNNGV. Here the CDR3 reads CASSVGTKQETQYF. CDR3 nucleotide sequence: TGTGCCAGCAGCGTAGGGACTAAACAAGAGACCCAGTACTTC.

The sample holds a few counts of this clone. Without the conserved terminal phenylalanine or tryptophan, this CDR3 likely stems from a read error. No DNA is shown, since the ends of the CDR3 on it are uncertain; the CDR3 is the one TCRdb lists. CDR3 loop: CASSLGTRDI. This rearrangement joins TRBV27 to TRBJ2-7; the D call of TRBD2 is as the table states it, not checked on the DNA. From germline, CDR1 is MNHEY and CDR2 SMNVEV (reference sequence). Ends included, the CDR3 has 10 residues.

This chain links TRBV25-1 with TRBJ2-4; D is possibly TRBD1 (5 bases). The CDR3 is 14 amino acids. The germline V gene encodes CDR1 MGHDK and CDR2 SYGVNS. The V gene lost 4 bases and the J gene lost 2 bases, with 9 bases spanning the gap. The CDR3: CASSARESKNIQYF. The CDR3, as DNA: TGTGCCAGCAGTGCCAGGGAATCCAAAAACATTCAGTACTTC. The whole variable domain, remainder taken from reference TRBV25-1 and TRBJ2-4, is EADIYQTPRYLVIGTGKKITLECSQTMGHDKMYWYQQDPGMELHLIHYSYGVNSTEKGDLSSESTVSRIRTEHFPLTLESARPSHTSQYLCASSARESKNIQYFGAGTRLSVL.

The V gene is TRBV7-9, the J gene TRBJ2-7; TRBD2 aligns across 9 bases. CDR1 is SEHNR and CDR2 is FQNEAQ in the germline V gene (reference sequence). This CDR3 contains 14 residues. V trimming: 11 bases; J trimming: 5 bases; junction bases outside the gene matches: 13. The CDR3 is CAWDWAGGPNEQYF. CDR3 coding DNA: TGTGCCTGGGACTGGGCGGGAGGGCCTAACGAGCAGTACTTC.

This clone was seen once. The chain links TRBV28 to TRBJ1-3, with D uncertain. Trimming shortened V by 8 bases and J by 4 bases, and 15 bases separated the two germline ends. CDR1 is MDHEN, CDR2 SYDVKM, per germline. This CDR3 comprises 14 residues. The CDR3 nucleotides read TGTGCCAGCCAATCTACCCGCCTGGGAAACACCATATATTTT. Encoded protein: CASQSTRLGNTIYF.

The chain links TRBV19 to TRBJ1-2, with TRBD1 matching over 10 bases. The CDR3 runs 17 residues. V lost 3 bases, J lost 0 bases, and 7 bases stayed unmatched. Germline CDR1 reads LNHDA; CDR2 reads SQIVND (reference sequence). The CDR3 region has the DNA TGTGCCAGTAGTATCGGGACAGGGGAGAACTCTAACTATGGCTACACCTTC. Translated: CASSIGTGENSNYGYTF.

This chain joins TRBV10-2 and TRBJ2-7, with 8 positions matching TRBD1. CDR3 size: 15 residues. The J segment lost 2 bases and the V segment lost 1 base, leaving 4 bases of the junction unmatched. The germline gives CDR1 WSHSY, CDR2 SAAADI. The chain's CDR3 is CASSELSGGTYEQYF. CDR3 DNA sequence: TGCGCCAGCAGTGAGTTATCAGGGGGCACCTACGAGCAGTACTTC.

This chain connects TRBV11-3 to TRBJ1-4, with D possibly TRBD1 on 5 matching bases. There are 15 residues in the CDR3. Germline CDR1 SGHNT, CDR2 YENEEA. The ends were cut back, 3 bases at V and 5 bases at J, with 13 bases in the middle. As DNA, the CDR3 is TGTGCCAGCAGCTTTGGGGGAGAAGTGAATGAAAAACTGTTTTTT. It codes for CASSFGGEVNEKLFF.

This clone appeared a few times. J is TRBJ1-1 and V is TRBV6-6; 7 positions agree with TRBD1. V was clipped by 10 bases and J by 4 bases; unmatched bases: 9. The CDR3 covers 13 residues. CDR1 MNHNY and CDR2 SVGAGI come from the germline V gene (reference sequence). CDR3 protein: CAIARGRFTEAFF. The CDR3 DNA reads TGTGCCATCGCTAGGGGGCGCTTCACTGAAGCTTTCTTT.

The sample holds a few counts of this clone. This rearrangement joins TRBV10-1 to TRBJ1-1; D is ambiguous. Germline V lookup: CDR1 WNHNN, CDR2 SYGVQD (reference sequence). The germline V and J ends were trimmed by 0 bases and 2 bases, with 7 bases remaining between them. The CDR3 is 14 amino acids. CDR3 nucleotides: TGCGCCAGCAGTGAGTCCCTGGGCAACACTGAAGCTTTCTTT. As protein: CASSESLGNTEAFF.

The V and J genes are TRBV10-3 and TRBJ1-1; D gene unclear. Trimming shortened V by 0 bases and J by 1 base, and 3 bases separated the two germline ends. This CDR3 has 13 amino acids. CDR1 ENHRY and CDR2 SYGVKD come from the germline V gene. The CDR3 sequence is CAISESWNTEAFF. The CDR3 DNA reads as TGTGCCATCAGTGAGTCATGGAACACTGAAGCTTTCTTT.

This rearrangement joins TRBV27 to TRBJ2-7; TRBD1 aligns across 9 bases. Germline V CDR1 and CDR2: MNHEY, SMNVEV (reference sequence). The V segment lost 6 bases and the J segment 5 bases; nucleotides outside the gene matches: 17. CDR3 length: 17 amino acids. The CDR3 bases are TGTGCCAGCAGCCTAACGACCTCACAGGGGGCGCGGGACGAGCAGTACTTC. This codes for CASSLTTSQGARDEQYF.

This clone was seen a single time. J is TRBJ1-2 and V is TRBV5-1; D is unclear. This CDR3 is built from 16 residues. Germline loops: CDR1 SGHRS, CDR2 YFSETQ. The V and J ends lost 0 bases and 4 bases respectively, with 16 bases between them. CDR3 coding DNA: TGCGCCAGCAGCTTGGGAACGGTTGGTGGGTTCTATGGCTACACCTTC. Its protein is CASSLGTVGGFYGYTF.

The chain uses TRBV6-8 and TRBJ1-5; 7 positions agree with TRBD1. V was clipped by 4 bases and J by 1 base; unmatched bases: 16. Per the germline V gene, CDR1 is MNHGY and CDR2 is SAAAGT. The CDR3 has 19 amino acids. The CDR3 is CASSFVRGREWTSNQPQHF. The CDR3 DNA is TGTGCCAGCAGTTTTGTTAGGGGGCGCGAGTGGACGAGCAATCAGCCCCAGCATTTT.

The chain combines TRBV5-1 with TRBJ1-2; weak D call: TRBD1 (5 bases). Germline V gene lookup returns CDR1 SGHRS and CDR2 YFSETQ. This CDR3 has 14 amino acids. Trimming took 4 bases from V and 0 from J, leaving 10 bases between them. CDR3 region: CASSAGTTNYGYTF. The CDR3 nucleotides are TGCGCCAGCAGCGCAGGGACTACTAACTATGGCTACACCTTC.

This chain links TRBV5-1 with TRBJ2-3; D is unclear. Trimming pared 0 bases from V and 6 bases from J, leaving 11 bases between. Per germline, CDR1 SGHRS and CDR2 YFSETQ. The CDR3 spans 14 residues. CDR3 protein: CASSLANPEDTQYF. CDR3 in DNA: TGCGCCAGCAGCTTGGCCAACCCTGAGGATACGCAGTATTTT.

The CDR3 nucleotides are TGTGCCAGCAGTATCCCCTCTCCAGGGTTTAACACTGAAGCTTTCTTT. Its protein product is CASSIPSPGFNTEAFF. The rearrangement uses TRBV2 and TRBJ1-1, with D perhaps TRBD1 (5 bases). The CDR3 extends over 16 amino acids. Germline CDR1 reads SNHLY; CDR2 reads FYNNEI. Trimming shortened V by 5 bases and J by 2 bases, and 18 bases separated the two germline ends. Supplemented by reference TRBV2 and TRBJ1-1, the full variable domain reads EPEVTQTPSHQVTQMGQEVILRCVPISNHLYFYWYRQILGQKVEFLVSFYNNEISEKSEIFDDQFSVERPDGSNFTLKIRSTKLEDSAMYFCASSIPSPGFNTEAFFGQGTRLTVV.

The chain is built from TRBV5-6 and TRBJ2-3; possible D gene TRBD2, 7 bases. This CDR3 is 18 amino acids long. The V end was cut by 3 bases, the J end by 1 base, with 21 bases between. The germline V gene encodes CDR1 SGHDT and CDR2 YYEEEE. The CDR3, as DNA: TGTGCCAGCAGCTCCCTCGGGGGGCCGAATGACGGCACAGATACGCAGTATTTT. Translation: CASSSLGGPNDGTDTQYF.

The chain has TRBV18 and TRBJ2-3; 9 bases map to TRBD1. Germline assignment: CDR1 KGHSH and CDR2 LQKENI. The V and J ends lost 2 bases and 2 bases, in that order; junction bases with no gene match: 11. This CDR3 comprises 18 residues. CDR3: CASSPGGGQGTYTDTQYF. The DNA for the CDR3 is TGTGCCAGCTCACCAGGAGGTGGACAGGGGACCTACACAGATACGCAGTATTTT. Filled out from reference TRBV18 and TRBJ2-3, the complete variable domain reads NAGVMQNPRHLVRRRGQEARLRCSPMKGHSHVYWYRQLPEEGLKFMVYLQKENIIDESGMPKERFSAEFPKEGPSILRIQQVVRGDSAAYFCASSPGGGQGTYTDTQYFGPGTRLTVL.

This chain connects TRBV5-1 to TRBJ2-1, with TRBD2 matching 7 bases. The germline gives CDR1 SGHRS, CDR2 YFSETQ. Trimming removed 4 bases from V and 0 bases from J; junction bases left unmatched: 7. This CDR3 comprises 16 residues. CDR3 amino acids: CASSPTPSGSYNEQFF. CDR3 sequence (DNA): TGCGCCAGCAGCCCCACCCCTAGCGGCTCCTACAATGAGCAGTTCTTC.

The V and J genes are TRBV7-2 and TRBJ2-5; D perhaps matches TRBD1 (6 bases). The length of the CDR3 is 15 residues. V lost 4 bases and J lost 6, with 18 bases in between. Germline loops: CDR1 SGHTA, CDR2 FQGNSA. For the CDR3, the DNA is TGTGCCAGCAGCTCCCCAGGGGTTACACCGAAGACCCAGTACTTC. Translated, it gives CASSSPGVTPKTQYF.